This T cell receptor (beta chain) was observed in a study of regulatory T cells in long-lasting Graves disease. Turning to this clonotype: The antigen is undetermined. It may be a read error: a sequence one base away is much more abundant.

As for time point: newly diagnosed GD, antithyroid drugs for less than 3 months. The TCR library was made from RNA that had been extracted from PBMCs in TRIzol. Overall study findings and caveats: Patients with persistent disease showed a bias toward TRBV28, TRBJ1-2 and TRBJ2-5.

This CDR3 has 17 amino acids. Building the TCR beta libraries relied on iRepertoire HTBI primers, and CDR3 regions underwent Arm-PCR. Each CDR3 protein is one row after TCRdb ran MiXCR on the multiplex PCR reads. The table includes 530,000 or so distinct CDR3 sequences, roughly 15% detected once. This sample also belongs to another study, concerning T cells in Graves' hyperthyroidism and ophthalmopathy. As reported in that work: Patients aged 18 to 65 with hyperthyroidism were newly diagnosed, with duration under 2 months.

This chain joins TRBV12-3 or TRBV12-4 and TRBJ2-1; TRBD2 agrees at 14 bases. This TCR was sampled from a man younger than 35 with Graves disease. This material consisted of peripheral blood mononuclear cells (PBMCs), taken at new diagnosis, from a patient treated with antithyroid drugs. The CDR3 protein is CASSEGAGTSGRSEQLF. In nucleotides, the CDR3 is TGTGCCAGCAGTGAAGGGGCCGGGACTAGCGGGAGAAGTGAGCAGCTCTTC.